This T cell receptor beta chain was recorded in a study of blood T cell repertoires in COVID-19. The CDR3 is 14 amino acids. The V segment lost 5 bases and the J segment 6 bases; nucleotides outside the gene matches: 8. Germline loops: CDR1 SQVTM, CDR2 ANQGSEA. TCRdb's table, derived via immunoSEQ multiplex PCR, lists solely in-frame clones and lacks some. The sample gives about 270,000 clones, approximately 77% of which show up once; roughly 3.1% is in the top ten. This TCR was sampled from a woman in her late teens or twenties with acute or convalescent COVID-19. V and J are TRBV29-1 and TRBJ2-2; TRBD1 matches at 8 bases. The sequencing sample was made of peripheral blood. The CDR3 nucleotides are TGCAGCGTTATAGCAGGGGGCGAGTCCGGGGAGCTGTTTTTT. This translates into CSVIAGGESGELFF.